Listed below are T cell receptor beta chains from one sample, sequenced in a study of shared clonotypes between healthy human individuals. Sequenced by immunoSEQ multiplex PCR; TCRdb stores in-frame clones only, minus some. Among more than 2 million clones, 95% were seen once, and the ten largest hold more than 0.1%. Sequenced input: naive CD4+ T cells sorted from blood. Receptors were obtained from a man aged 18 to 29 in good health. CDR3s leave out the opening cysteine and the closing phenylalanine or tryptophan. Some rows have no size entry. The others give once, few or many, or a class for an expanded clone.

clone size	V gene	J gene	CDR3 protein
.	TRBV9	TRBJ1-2	ASSVDFYGYT
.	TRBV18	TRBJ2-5	ASSPVGTRGETQY
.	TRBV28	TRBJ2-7	ASRTQGSYEQY
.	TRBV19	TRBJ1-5	ASSSGGSNQPQH
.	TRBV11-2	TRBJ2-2	ASSLDRVSGELF
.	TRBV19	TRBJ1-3	ASSIRDTIY
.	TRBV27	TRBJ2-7	ASSITGVRDEQY
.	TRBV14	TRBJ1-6	ASSMSDRRSPLH
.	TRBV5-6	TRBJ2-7	ASSLRGLEQY
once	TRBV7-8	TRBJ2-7	ASSQGTGAEY
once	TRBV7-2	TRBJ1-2	ASSRGGGAYGYT
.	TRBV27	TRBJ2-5	ASSHGLAGGETQY
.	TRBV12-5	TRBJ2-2	ASGLRTGDTGELF
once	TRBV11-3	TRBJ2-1	ASSLEGNSYNEQF
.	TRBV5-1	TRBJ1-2	ASSLEGSLDYGYT
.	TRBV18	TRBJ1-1	ASSRSLVGEEVNTEAF
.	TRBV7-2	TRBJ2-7	ASSSPLTSSHEQY
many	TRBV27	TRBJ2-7	ASSLKAGGPYEQY
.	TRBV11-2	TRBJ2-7	ASSLDPPLWDRFYEQY
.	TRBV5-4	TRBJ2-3	ASSSRTDTQY
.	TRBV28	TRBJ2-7	ASIPGQVSGEQY
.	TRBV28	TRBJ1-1	ASMQLNTEAF
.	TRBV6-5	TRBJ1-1	ASSPWTDTEAF
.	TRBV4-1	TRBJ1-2	ASSQDLIEGSNYGYT
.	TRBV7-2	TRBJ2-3	ASTRYGGYTQY
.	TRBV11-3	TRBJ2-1	ASSLGGESYNEQF
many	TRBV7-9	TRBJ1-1	ASTWGGTEAF
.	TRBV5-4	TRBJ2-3	ASSPLGGSGSLGPDTQY
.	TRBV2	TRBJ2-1	ASSDLGYNEQF
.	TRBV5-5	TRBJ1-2	ASSLGQLYGYT
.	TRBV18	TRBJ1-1	ASSPRENTEAF
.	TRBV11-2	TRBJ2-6	ASSPDPASGANVLT
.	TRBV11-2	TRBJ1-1	ASSLINGVMNTEAF
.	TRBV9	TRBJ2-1	ASSVGSSGYNEQF
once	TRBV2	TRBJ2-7	ASSEGLAGTYEQY
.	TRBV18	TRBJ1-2	ASSPPGTSYYGYT
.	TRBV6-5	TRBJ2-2	ASSSSGGGELF
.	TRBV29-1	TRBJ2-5	SVDQRTSGRAQETQY
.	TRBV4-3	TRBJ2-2	ASSQEVAAGFTGELF
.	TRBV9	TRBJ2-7	ASSVAKRDETYEQY
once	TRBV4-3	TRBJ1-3	ASSQATGTGNTIY
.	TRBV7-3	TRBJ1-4	ASSPGGTNEKLF
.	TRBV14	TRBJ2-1	ASSQRGLGNEQF
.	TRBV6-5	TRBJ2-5	ASSSGQASVETQY
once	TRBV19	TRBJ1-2	ASSMEAQGVYGYT